This TCR beta chain was sequenced in a study of blood T cell repertoires in COVID-19. Overall study context: COVID-19 samples, acute and convalescent, were from the United States, Italy and Spain.

TCRdb keeps only in-frame clones here, not all; method: immunoSEQ multiplex PCR. The sample has about 200,000 clones, 86% seen once; the top ten hold around 6%. V shed 3 bases and J shed 5 bases, with 14 bases lying between them. Germline-derived CDR1 and CDR2 are MNHEY and SMNVEV (reference sequence). The CDR3 is 16 residues long. The TCR was taken from a man aged 40-49 years with acute COVID-19. The sample taken for sequencing was PBMCs or T cells enriched from blood (not recorded which). The chain has TRBV27 and TRBJ1-6; perhaps TRBD1 as D (5 bases). CDR3 sequence (DNA): TGTGCCAGCAGTTTGTTACGGGGGGACGATAATTCACCCCTCCACTTT. It is translated as CASSLLRGDDNSPLHF.